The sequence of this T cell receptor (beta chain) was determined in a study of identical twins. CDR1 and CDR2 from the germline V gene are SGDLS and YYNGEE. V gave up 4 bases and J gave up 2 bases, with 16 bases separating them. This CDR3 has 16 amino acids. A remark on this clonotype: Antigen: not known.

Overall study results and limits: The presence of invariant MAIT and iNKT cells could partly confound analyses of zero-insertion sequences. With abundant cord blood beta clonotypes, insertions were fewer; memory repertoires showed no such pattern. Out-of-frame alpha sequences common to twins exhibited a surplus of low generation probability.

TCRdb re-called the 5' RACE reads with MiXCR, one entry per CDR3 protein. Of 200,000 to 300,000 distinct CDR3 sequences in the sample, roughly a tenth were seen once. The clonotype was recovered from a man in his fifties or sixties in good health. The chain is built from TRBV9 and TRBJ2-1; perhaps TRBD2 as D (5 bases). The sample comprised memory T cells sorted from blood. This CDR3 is CASSHERTEAYNEQFF. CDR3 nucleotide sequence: TGTGCCAGCAGCCACGAGAGGACTGAAGCCTACAATGAGCAGTTCTTC. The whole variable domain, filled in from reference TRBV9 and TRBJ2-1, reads DSGVTQTPKHLITATGQRVTLRCSPRSGDLSVYWYQQSLDQGLQFLIQYYNGEERAKGNILERFSAQQFPDLHSELNLSSLELGDSALYFCASSHERTEAYNEQFFGPGTRLTVL.